Presented here are 30 T cell receptor beta chains from one specimen sequenced in a study of T cells in localized non-small cell lung cancer. Repertoires were generated with immunoSEQ multiplex PCR, while TCRdb's copy carries only in-frame clones and drops some. The table has approximately 22,000 clones, around 90% seen once. Sample: peripheral blood, taken before any cancer treatment. These receptors came from a male donor aged 60 or older with stage I squamous cell lung carcinoma.

This sequence joins TRBV7-2 and TRBJ1-1, with D unclear. CDR3 length equals 12 residues. Between the trimmed V and J ends, which lost 1 base and 8 bases, there was a span of 8 bases. Germline V CDR1 and CDR2: SGHTA, FQGNSA. As DNA, the CDR3 is TGTGCCAGCAGCTTAGTGCGGCAAGAAGCTTTCTTT. This sequence encodes CASSLVRQEAFF.

The chain has TRBV4-3 and TRBJ1-4, with D hard to call. The germline V and J ends were trimmed by 0 bases and 4 bases, with 9 bases remaining between them. The CDR3 runs to 15 residues. The germline V gene has CDR1 LGHNA and CDR2 YSLEER. The CDR3 here is CASSQEARSNEKLFF. Written as DNA, the CDR3 is TGCGCCAGCAGCCAAGAGGCCCGGAGTAATGAAAAACTGTTTTTT.

The genes are TRBV5-1 and TRBJ1-4, with a possible D match to TRBD1 (6 bases). Trimming cost V 2 bases and J 8 bases, with 10 bases left between them. The CDR3 consists of 13 residues. The germline V gene has CDR1 SGHRS and CDR2 YFSETQ. In DNA form, the CDR3 reads TGCGCCAGCAGCTTCGCAGGGGAGGAAAAACTGTTTTTT. Amino acid sequence: CASSFAGEEKLFF.

This chain uses TRBV6-1 with TRBJ1-5, with no clear D. The CDR3 is made up of 12 amino acids. V was pared by 6 bases and J by 3 bases, with 6 bases between. CDR1 is MNHNS and CDR2 is SASEGT in the germline V gene. CDR3 DNA sequence: TGTGCCAGCAGCATCTTCAATCAGCCCCAGCATTTT. Its translation is CASSIFNQPQHF.

This clone showed up just once. The chain recombines TRBV6-5 with TRBJ1-1; D gene ambiguous. Trimming stripped 6 bases from V and 6 bases from J, with 11 bases between. Germline CDR1 reads MNHEY; CDR2 reads SVGAGI. The CDR3 has 12 residues. This CDR3 reads CASSGRGSEAFF. CDR3 nucleotide sequence: TGTGCCAGCAGCGGACGCGGCTCTGAAGCTTTCTTT.

This chain uses TRBV4-3 with TRBJ2-4; possible D gene TRBD2, 5 bases. CDR1 LGHNA and CDR2 YSLEER come from the germline V gene. The CDR3 consists of 14 residues. Trimming left V 4 bases short and J 8 bases short, with 15 bases between. This chain's CDR3 is CASSPGITGDIQYF. For the CDR3, the DNA is TGCGCCAGCAGCCCCGGGATTACCGGAGACATTCAGTACTTC.

The V call is TRBV5-4, the J call TRBJ1-6, with TRBD1 identical over 9 bases. The CDR3 contains 15 residues. Germline CDR1 and CDR2: SGHNT and YYREEE (reference sequence). Trimming cost V 5 bases and J 10 bases; bases outside gene matches: 10. The CDR3 coding sequence is TGTGCCAGCAGTTTTTCCGGGACAGGGTACTCACCCCTCCACTTT. It yields the protein CASSFSGTGYSPLHF.

This clone appeared once. The V call is TRBV2, the J call TRBJ2-5, with TRBD1 as a possible D gene (5 bases). Trimming left V 6 bases short and J 1 base short, with 9 bases between. The CDR3 runs to 13 residues. Germline CDR1 and CDR2: SNHLY and FYNNEI. CDR3 coding DNA: TGTGCCAGCAGGGTAGGGGCCCAAGAGACCCAGTACTTC. This gives the protein CASRVGAQETQYF.

V gene TRBV18 combines with J gene TRBJ1-1; TRBD1 matches at 11 bases. Germline CDR1 reads KGHSH; CDR2 reads LQKENI. This CDR3 has 14 residues. The trim removed 1 base at V and 5 bases at J, leaving 0 bases unmatched. The CDR3 DNA is TGTGCCAGCTCACCACGGGACAGGGGGACTGAAGCTTTCTTT. Its protein product is CASSPRDRGTEAFF.

The chain recombines TRBV6-5 with TRBJ2-3, with D possibly matching TRBD1 (6 bases). The germline gives CDR1 MNHEY, CDR2 SVGAGI. CDR3 size: 15 residues. V lost 3 bases to trimming and J lost 3 bases, with 13 bases between them. The CDR3 nucleotides are TGTGCCAGCAGTTATACTGGGGGCCCGACAGATACGCAGTATTTT. This translates into CASSYTGGPTDTQYF.

The rearrangement uses TRBV19 and TRBJ2-5; D is ambiguous. V lost 3 bases and J lost 3, with 8 bases in between. This CDR3 has 13 amino acids. Germline V CDR1 and CDR2: LNHDA, SQIVND (reference sequence). The CDR3 nucleotides are TGTGCCAGTAGTATTACCTGGAAAGAGACCCAGTACTTC. Translating gives CASSITWKETQYF.

V gene TRBV21-1 combines with J gene TRBJ2-5; the DNA was not compared with TRBD1, the D call given in the table. TRBV21-1 is designated a pseudogene. This CDR3 is built from 17 residues. CDR3 in amino acids: CASSKSTGDTQKETQYF. In DNA, the CDR3 is TGTGCCAGCAGCAAGTCGACAGGGGACACACAAAAAGAGACCCAGTACTTC.

The chain carries TRBV14 and TRBJ1-1; no firm D call. CDR3 size: 12 residues. Germline V gives CDR1 SGHDN, CDR2 FVKESK. V lost 0 bases, J lost 11 bases, and 10 bases lay in between. The DNA of the CDR3 is TGTGCCAGCAGCCAAGATTTACAGTGGGCTTTCTTT. Translated, it gives CASSQDLQWAFF. The whole variable domain, filled in from reference TRBV14 and TRBJ1-1, reads EAGVTQFPSHSVIEKGQTVTLRCDPISGHDNLYWYRRVMGKEIKFLLHFVKESKQDESGMPNNRFLAERTGGTYSTLKVQPAELEDSGVYFCASSQDLQWAFFGQGTRLTVV.

The genes are TRBV28 and TRBJ1-1; D is uncertain. Per germline, CDR1 MDHEN and CDR2 SYDVKM. CDR3 length: 11 residues. V was trimmed by 6 bases and J by 8 bases, leaving 10 bases between them. CDR3 nucleotides: TGTGCCAGCAGATCTGTGAACGAAGCTTTCTTT. It specifies CASRSVNEAFF. Supplemented by reference TRBV28 and TRBJ1-1, the full variable domain reads DVKVTQSSRYLVKRTGEKVFLECVQDMDHENMFWYRQDPGLGLRLIYFSYDVKMKEKGDIPEGYSVSREKKERFSLILESASTNQTSMYLCASRSVNEAFFGQGTRLTVV.

Here the CDR3 reads CASSLGGVSGVIEQFF. In DNA form, the CDR3 reads TGCGCCAGCAGCCTGGGCGGAGTTAGCGGGGTTATTGAGCAGTTCTTC. The chain links TRBV5-1 to TRBJ2-1; 8 nucleotides line up with TRBD2. The V gene's germline CDR1 is SGHRS and CDR2 YFSETQ. V lost 4 bases and J lost 9; bases outside the gene matches: 15. The CDR3 contains 16 residues.

This sequence joins TRBV5-4 and TRBJ2-7; TRBD1 agrees at 11 bases. CDR3 size: 15 residues. The ends lost 4 bases at V and 4 bases at J; junction bases unmatched: 7. Germline values: CDR1 SGHNT, CDR2 YYREEE (reference sequence). The CDR3: CASSPGQGAVYEQYF. The CDR3 DNA follows: TGTGCCAGCAGCCCAGGACAGGGGGCAGTATACGAGCAGTACTTC.

The rearrangement uses TRBV19 and TRBJ1-2; D perhaps matches TRBD1 (5 bases). CDR3 length: 14 amino acids. Trimming left V 5 bases short and J 3 bases short, with 13 bases between. Germline V gives CDR1 LNHDA, CDR2 SQIVND (reference sequence). Here the CDR3 DNA reads TGTGCCAGTAGTCTCCAGGGAAGGGACTATGGCTACACCTTC. It translates to CASSLQGRDYGYTF.

This rearrangement joins TRBV12-5 to TRBJ2-7, with unresolved D. The CDR3 is made up of 17 amino acids. In germline, CDR1 is LGHNT, CDR2 FRNRAP. Trimming shortened V by 1 base and J by 2 bases, and 18 bases separated the two germline ends. The CDR3 sequence: CASGLEVMRYQPYEQYF. The CDR3 coding sequence is TGTGCTAGTGGTTTGGAAGTGATGAGATACCAACCCTACGAGCAGTACTTC.

The chain employs TRBV28 and TRBJ1-2, with 7 bases identical to TRBD1. Per the germline V gene, CDR1 is MDHEN and CDR2 is SYDVKM. The CDR3 extends over 16 amino acids. After removal of 6 bases from V and 8 bases from J, the junction contained 18 bases not matched to a gene. The CDR3 DNA reads TGTGCCAGCAGCCCTCAGGGGGAAGGCTTGGCTATAGGCTACACCTTC. Residues: CASSPQGEGLAIGYTF.

The gene calls are TRBV6-1 and TRBJ1-1; D is undetermined. V dropped 6 bases and J dropped 2 bases, with 10 bases sitting between them. This CDR3 has 13 residues. The germline V gene has CDR1 MNHNS and CDR2 SASEGT. The CDR3 nucleotides read TGTGCCAGCAGGACGAAAGTTAACACTGAAGCTTTCTTT. It encodes CASRTKVNTEAFF.

V is TRBV19 and J is TRBJ2-2; D possibly corresponds to TRBD1 (5 bases). CDR3 size: 15 residues. The germline V gene encodes CDR1 LNHDA and CDR2 SQIVND (reference sequence). V shed 7 bases and J shed 0 bases, with 12 bases lying between them. CDR3 in amino acids: CASKRATANTGELFF. The CDR3 bases are TGTGCCAGTAAGCGCGCGACAGCGAACACCGGGGAGCTGTTTTTT.

This chain uses TRBV7-9 with TRBJ1-1; D remains ambiguous. V gave up 0 bases and J gave up 10 bases, with 9 bases separating them. This CDR3 has 12 residues. The germline CDR1 and CDR2 sequences are SEHNR and FQNEAQ (reference sequence). The CDR3 here is CASSLAQRGAFF. The CDR3, as DNA: TGTGCCAGCAGCTTAGCGCAACGGGGAGCTTTCTTT.

The rearrangement uses TRBV29-1 and TRBJ1-2; perhaps TRBD1 as D (6 bases). V gave up 5 bases and J gave up 5 bases, with 12 bases separating them. The CDR3 totals 12 residues. Per the germline V gene, CDR1 is SQVTM and CDR2 is ANQGSEA. In DNA, the CDR3 is TGCAGCGTTTCGACAGGAGATTATGGCTACACCTTC. This codes for CSVSTGDYGYTF. Supplemented by reference TRBV29-1 and TRBJ1-2, the full variable domain reads SAVISQKPSRDICQRGTSLTIQCQVDSQVTMMFWYRQQPGQSLTLIATANQGSEATYESGFVIDKFPISRPNLTFSTLTVSNMSPEDSSIYLCSVSTGDYGYTFGSGTRLTVV.

The V gene is TRBV19, the J gene TRBJ2-7; D not certain. Germline V lookup: CDR1 LNHDA, CDR2 SQIVND (reference sequence). V lost 3 bases to trimming and J lost 3 bases, with 12 bases between them. The CDR3 sequence is 14 residues long. The CDR3 loop reads CASSIQGELYEQYF. CDR3 coding DNA: TGTGCCAGTAGTATCCAAGGAGAACTCTACGAGCAGTACTTC.

The gene calls are TRBV5-6 and TRBJ2-2, with D possibly being TRBD1 or TRBD2 (5 bases each). The CDR3 spans 15 residues. V lost 2 bases to trimming and J lost 1 base, with 9 bases between them. The V gene's germline CDR1 is SGHDT and CDR2 YYEEEE. The DNA of the CDR3 is TGTGCCAGCAGCTTCGGGACGGTGAACACCGGGGAGCTGTTTTTT. Translating it yields CASSFGTVNTGELFF.

The V gene is TRBV30, the J gene TRBJ2-5, with D maybe TRBD2 (6 bases). Germline V gene sequence: CDR1 GTSNPN, CDR2 SVGIG (reference sequence). This CDR3 contains 13 residues. The germline V and J ends were trimmed by 3 bases and 1 base, with 9 bases remaining between them. The CDR3 nucleotides read TGTGCCTGGAGAACGGGAGTCCAAGAGACCCAGTACTTC. Protein product: CAWRTGVQETQYF.

The chain carries TRBV6-5 and TRBJ1-1; D ambiguous. CDR1 is MNHEY and CDR2 is SVGAGI in the germline V gene. This CDR3 region has 14 residues. V lost 5 bases, J lost 1 base, and 11 bases lay in between. Here the CDR3 reads CASSPRRANTEAFF. In nucleotides, the CDR3 is TGTGCCAGCAGTCCCCGAAGGGCGAACACTGAAGCTTTCTTT.

The V and J genes are TRBV30 and TRBJ1-2; 9 bases line up with TRBD1. The CDR3 is 13 residues long. V trimming: 0 bases; J trimming: 7 bases; junction bases outside the gene matches: 3. Germline CDR1 and CDR2: GTSNPN and SVGIG (reference sequence). The CDR3, as DNA: TGTGCCTGGAGTGTACAGGGGGCGCCTGGCTACACCTTC. Amino acid sequence: CAWSVQGAPGYTF.

V usage is TRBV10-3 and J usage is TRBJ1-1; TRBD1 matches 7 bases. The CDR3 runs 14 residues. Germline trimming cut 8 bases from V and 0 bases from J; bases unmatched to any gene: 6. Germline CDR1 and CDR2: ENHRY and SYGVKD. The CDR3 nucleotides read TGTGCCATCCGGGCGGGACAGATGAACACTGAAGCTTTCTTT. Translation gives CAIRAGQMNTEAFF.

V and J are TRBV18 and TRBJ2-2; possibly TRBD1 for D (6 bases). V was clipped by 4 bases and J by 0 bases, with 9 bases between them. The V gene's germline CDR1 is KGHSH and CDR2 LQKENI. The CDR3 is made up of 15 amino acids. The CDR3: CASSRGQPNTGELFF. Here the CDR3 DNA reads TGTGCCAGCTCACGGGGACAACCGAACACCGGGGAGCTGTTTTTT. Complete variable domain (other parts from reference TRBV18 and TRBJ2-2): NAGVMQNPRHLVRRRGQEARLRCSPMKGHSHVYWYRQLPEEGLKFMVYLQKENIIDESGMPKERFSAEFPKEGPSILRIQQVVRGDSAAYFCASSRGQPNTGELFFGEGSRLTVL.